This T cell receptor (beta chain) derives from a study of blood T cell repertoires in COVID-19. Across the whole study: Researchers got acute and convalescent COVID-19 samples from the United States, Italy and Spain.

The V gene lost 9 bases and the J gene lost 8 bases, with 19 bases spanning the gap. Germline CDR1 LNHDA, CDR2 SQIVND (reference sequence). This CDR3 contains 13 residues. Libraries were prepared by immunoSEQ multiplex PCR; TCRdb keeps only in-frame clonotypes and omits some of them. The sample consists of more than 100,000 clones, about four fifths of them appearing once. This chain connects TRBV19 to TRBJ1-1, with D possibly being TRBD1 (6 bases). The sequenced sample was peripheral blood. This receptor was obtained from a man aged 60 to 69 with active or convalescent COVID-19. For the CDR3, the DNA is TGTGCCAGCAACCCCCTCCCAGGACAGGAAGCTTTCTTT. As protein: CASNPLPGQEAFF.